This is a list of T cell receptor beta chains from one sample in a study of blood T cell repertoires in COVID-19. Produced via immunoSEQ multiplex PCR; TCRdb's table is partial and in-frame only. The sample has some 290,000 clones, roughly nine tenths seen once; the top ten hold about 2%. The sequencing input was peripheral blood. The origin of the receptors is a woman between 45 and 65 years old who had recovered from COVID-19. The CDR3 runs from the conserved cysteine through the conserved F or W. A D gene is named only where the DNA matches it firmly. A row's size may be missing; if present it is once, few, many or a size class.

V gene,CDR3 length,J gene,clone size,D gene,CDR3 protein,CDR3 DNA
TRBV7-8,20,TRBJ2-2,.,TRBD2,CASSLVVLGLAGSNTGELFF,TGTGCCAGCAGCTTAGTCGTATTGGGGCTAGCGGGGTCGAACACCGGGGAGCTGTTTTTT
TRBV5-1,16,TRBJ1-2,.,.,CASSLGWGAIIYGYTF,TGCGCCAGCAGCTTGGGGTGGGGAGCTATTATCTATGGCTACACCTTC
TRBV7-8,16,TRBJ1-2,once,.,CASSLERGGGSYGYTF,TGTGCCAGCAGCTTAGAACGGGGAGGGGGGAGCTATGGCTACACCTTC
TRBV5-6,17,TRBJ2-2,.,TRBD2,CASSFPASGGNTGELFF,TGTGCCAGCAGTTTCCCCGCCAGCGGGGGGAACACCGGGGAGCTGTTTTTT
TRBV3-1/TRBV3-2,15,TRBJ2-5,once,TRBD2,CASSQEREGRKTQYF,TGTGCCAGCAGCCAGGAGCGGGAGGGGAGAAAGACCCAGTACTTC
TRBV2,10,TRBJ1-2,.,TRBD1,CASREGQVDF,TGTGCCAGCAGGGAGGGACAGGTTGACTTC
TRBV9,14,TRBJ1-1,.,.,CASSSSRSGTEAFF,TGTGCCAGCAGCAGCAGCAGATCAGGGACTGAAGCTTTCTTT
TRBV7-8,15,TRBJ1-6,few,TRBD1,CASSWTGTEGSPLHF,TGTGCCAGCAGCTGGACAGGGACCGAGGGTTCACCCCTCCACTTT
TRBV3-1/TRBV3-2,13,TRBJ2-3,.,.,CASSQPSTDTQYF,TGTGCCAGCAGCCAACCTAGCACAGATACGCAGTATTTT
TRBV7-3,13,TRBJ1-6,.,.,CASSLQQRSPLHF,TGTGCCAGCAGCTTACAGCAGAGGTCACCCCTCCACTTT
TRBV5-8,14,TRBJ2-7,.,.,CASSLRGNSYEQYF,TGTGCCAGCAGCTTGAGAGGGAACTCCTACGAGCAGTACTTC
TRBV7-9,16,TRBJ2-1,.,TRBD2,CASSLVLTSGRKGQFF,TGTGCCAGCAGCTTAGTACTGACTAGCGGGAGAAAAGGGCAGTTCTTC
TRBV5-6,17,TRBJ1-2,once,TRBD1,CASSRRDRSFSDYGYTF,TGTGCCAGCAGTCGAAGGGACAGGAGTTTTTCGGACTATGGCTACACCTTC
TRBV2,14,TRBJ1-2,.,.,CASSSNRVSGGYTF,TGTGCCAGCAGCTCTAATCGGGTTTCGGGAGGCTACACCTTC
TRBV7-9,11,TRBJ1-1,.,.,CASSYSGQAFF,TGTGCCAGCAGTTATTCAGGGCAGGCTTTCTTT
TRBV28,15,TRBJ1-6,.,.,CASSLRGLGNSPLHF,TGTGCCAGCAGTTTAAGGGGTTTAGGAAATTCACCCCTCCACTTT
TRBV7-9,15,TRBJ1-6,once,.,CASSPGLGVASPLHF,TGTGCCAGCAGCCCTGGACTGGGAGTAGCTTCACCCCTCCACTTT
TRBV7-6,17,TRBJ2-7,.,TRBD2,CASSSLAFTSGRNEQYF,TGTGCCAGCAGCTCCCTCGCATTTACTAGCGGGCGGAACGAGCAGTACTTC
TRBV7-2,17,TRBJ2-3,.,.,CASSLTRGGTKGDTQYF,TGTGCCAGCAGCTTGACTCGGGGAGGGACAAAGGGGGATACGCAGTATTTT
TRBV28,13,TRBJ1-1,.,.,CASSLQGRTEAFF,TGTGCCAGCAGTTTACAGGGGCGAACTGAAGCTTTCTTT
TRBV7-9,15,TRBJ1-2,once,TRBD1,CASSFSTGEVDGYTF,TGTGCCAGCAGCTTCTCGACAGGGGAAGTGGATGGCTACACCTTC
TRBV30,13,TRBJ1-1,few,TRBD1,CASIRDRAREAFF,TGTGCCTCGATTAGGGACAGGGCTCGGGAAGCTTTCTTT
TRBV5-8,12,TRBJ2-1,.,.,CASSDPFSLQFF,TGTGCCAGCAGTGATCCTTTTAGTTTGCAGTTCTTC
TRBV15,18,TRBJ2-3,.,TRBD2,CATSRGSTSGRGTDTQYF,TGTGCCACCAGCAGGGGGTCGACTAGCGGGAGGGGCACAGATACGCAGTATTTT
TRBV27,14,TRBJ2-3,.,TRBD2,CASSFGTSADTQYF,TGTGCCAGCAGTTTCGGGACTAGCGCAGATACGCAGTATTTT
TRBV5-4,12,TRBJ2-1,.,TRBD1,CASSSDRRLPFF,TGTGCCAGCAGCTCGGACAGGAGGCTGCCGTTCTTC
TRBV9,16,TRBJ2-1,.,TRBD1,CASSLTGTGLGNEQFF,TGTGCCAGCAGCTTAACCGGGACAGGGTTAGGGAATGAGCAGTTCTTC
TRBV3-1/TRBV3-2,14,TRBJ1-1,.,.,CASSKVTGDTEAFF,TGTGCCAGCAGTAAGGTTACAGGAGACACTGAAGCTTTCTTT
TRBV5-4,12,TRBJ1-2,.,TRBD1,CASGQGGYGYTF,TGTGCCAGTGGACAGGGTGGTTATGGCTACACCTTC
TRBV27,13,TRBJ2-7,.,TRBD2,CASSTTSALEQYF,TGTGCCAGCAGTACCACTAGCGCCCTCGAGCAGTACTTC